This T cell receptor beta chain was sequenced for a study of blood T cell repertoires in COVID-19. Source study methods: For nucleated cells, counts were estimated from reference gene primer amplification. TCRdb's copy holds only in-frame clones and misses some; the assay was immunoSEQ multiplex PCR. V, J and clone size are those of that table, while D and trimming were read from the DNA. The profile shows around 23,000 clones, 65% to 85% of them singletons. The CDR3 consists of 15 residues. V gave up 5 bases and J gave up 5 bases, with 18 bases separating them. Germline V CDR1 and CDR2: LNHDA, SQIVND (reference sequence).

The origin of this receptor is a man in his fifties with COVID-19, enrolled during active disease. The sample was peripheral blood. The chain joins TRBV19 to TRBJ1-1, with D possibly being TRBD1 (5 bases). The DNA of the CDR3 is TGTGCCAGTAGTCCAGGGACCCTGGAGGGAACTGAAGCTTTCTTT. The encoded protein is CASSPGTLEGTEAFF.